The 14 T cell receptor beta chains in this list originate from one sample, sequenced in a study of CD8+ T cells in alopecia areata. In each case, RNA was isolated and then reverse transcribed into cDNA as the sequencing template. Profiling relied on immunoSEQ multiplex PCR, and the TCRdb table lists in-frame clones only, not all of them. The table has 100,000 to 150,000 clones, more than 40% seen once. The sample was CD8+ T cells sorted from blood, taken at week 0. These receptors all stem from a human donor with alopecia areata.

The rearrangement uses TRBV5-1 and TRBJ2-7, with D tentatively TRBD1 (6 bases). Trimming left V 4 bases short and J 3 bases short, with 11 bases between. The CDR3 consists of 13 residues. In germline, CDR1 is SGHRS, CDR2 YFSETQ. CDR3 residues: CASSTDSGYEQYF. As DNA, the CDR3 is TGCGCCAGCAGCACGGACAGCGGCTACGAGCAGTACTTC.

This chain joins TRBV7-2 and TRBJ2-3, with a tentative D call TRBD2 (5 bases). Trimming took 5 bases from V and 2 from J, leaving 14 bases between them. Germline V gene sequence: CDR1 SGHTA, CDR2 FQGNSA. The CDR3 has 15 residues. The CDR3 DNA sequence: TGTGCCAGCAGCCCTGCGGCCCGGGACACAGATACGCAGTATTTT. This codes for CASSPAARDTDTQYF.

This clone was counted between two and nine times. The rearrangement links TRBV14 to TRBJ2-2; 7 bases line up with TRBD1. Losses at the gene ends were 3 bases for V and 1 base for J; bases not matched to a gene: 5. Germline V gene sequence: CDR1 SGHDN, CDR2 FVKESK. This CDR3 has 16 amino acids. The CDR3 DNA follows: TGTGCCAGCAGCCACATCGGGACAGAGAACACCGGGGAGCTGTTTTTT. It encodes CASSHIGTENTGELFF.

This clone was seen a handful of times. V is TRBV15 and J is TRBJ1-4; TRBD1 agrees at 8 bases. The V gene end was trimmed by 4 bases and the J gene end by 7 bases; junction bases not matched to a gene: 5. The CDR3 has 14 residues. Germline V lookup: CDR1 LNHNV, CDR2 YYDKDF (reference sequence). DNA of the CDR3: TGTGCCACCAGCACTGGGACAGGCCCTGAAAAACTGTTTTTT. Its protein product is CATSTGTGPEKLFF.

V is TRBV4-1 and J is TRBJ2-3; 7 bases align to TRBD2. The junction had 6 bases not matched to a gene; V was cut back by 4 bases and J by 2 bases. Germline CDR1 reads MGHRA; CDR2 reads YSYEKL. The CDR3 has 15 residues. The CDR3 sequence: CASSPVGGDTDTQYF. As DNA, the CDR3 is TGCGCCAGCAGCCCCGTGGGGGGGGACACAGATACGCAGTATTTT.

V gene TRBV5-6 combines with J gene TRBJ1-2; TRBD1 agrees at 8 bases. The CDR3 has 16 amino acids. The germline V gene encodes CDR1 SGHDT and CDR2 YYEEEE. The trim removed 2 bases at V and 4 bases at J, leaving 10 bases unmatched. CDR3 nucleotides: TGTGCCAGCAGCTTCAACGACAGGGGAACTACCTATGGCTACACCTTC. Translation gives CASSFNDRGTTYGYTF.

The chain recombines TRBV4-2 with TRBJ2-5; 7 bases map to TRBD2. The V gene's germline CDR1 is LGHNA and CDR2 YNFKEQ. The CDR3 extends over 17 amino acids. The trim removed 0 bases at V and 4 bases at J, leaving 11 bases unmatched. CDR3 nucleotides: TGTGCCAGCAGCCAAGATTGGGTGCCTAGCGGAAGAGAGACCCAGTACTTC. Residues: CASSQDWVPSGRETQYF.

This clone was detected a few times. The V gene is TRBV19, the J gene TRBJ2-1, with 11 bases identical to TRBD2. Germline V CDR1 and CDR2: LNHDA, SQIVND (reference sequence). The CDR3 contains 15 residues. J gave up 4 bases and V 6 bases, and 5 bases lay outside the gene matches. The DNA of the CDR3 is TGTGCCAGTAGGGAGACTAGCGGGGCGTACAATGAGCAGTTCTTC. It translates to CASRETSGAYNEQFF.

This clone has a single count. The chain recombines TRBV9 with TRBJ2-7, with TRBD2 matching over 7 bases. After removal of 0 bases from V and 3 bases from J, the junction contained 0 bases not matched to a gene. The CDR3 runs to 13 residues. Germline V CDR1 and CDR2: SGDLS, YYNGEE. CDR3 region: CASSVGEGYEQYF. CDR3 nucleotide sequence: TGTGCCAGCAGCGTAGGGGAGGGCTACGAGCAGTACTTC.

This clone was seen only once. The chain employs TRBV27 and TRBJ2-3, with unresolved D. Trimming took 8 bases from V and 2 from J, leaving 14 bases between them. The germline V gene has CDR1 MNHEY and CDR2 SMNVEV (reference sequence). The CDR3 loop spans 14 amino acids. This chain's CDR3 is CASSYGQYTDTQYF. DNA of the CDR3: TGTGCCAGCTCATACGGGCAGTACACAGATACGCAGTATTTT.

The chain uses TRBV2 and TRBJ1-2; TRBD1 is a possible D gene (5 bases). This CDR3 is 13 amino acids long. Trimming removed 9 bases at V and 2 bases at J, with 13 bases between. Germline V gene data show CDR1 as SNHLY and CDR2 as FYNNEI. The CDR3 sequence: CASGTAVNYGYTF. The CDR3 nucleotides are TGTGCCAGTGGGACGGCCGTCAACTATGGCTACACCTTC.

The chain uses TRBV30 and TRBJ2-2, with D unresolved. The CDR3 spans 15 residues. Germline V gene lookup returns CDR1 GTSNPN and CDR2 SVGIG (reference sequence). Trimming left V 0 bases short and J 3 bases short, with 11 bases between. In DNA, the CDR3 is TGTGCCTGGAGTGTACCCGGATTCGACACCGGGGAGCTGTTTTTT. Encoded protein: CAWSVPGFDTGELFF. Variable domain in full (rest from reference TRBV30 and TRBJ2-2): SQTIHQWPATLVQPVGSPLSLECTVEGTSNPNLYWYRQAAGRGLQLLFYSVGIGQISSEVPQNLSASRPQDRQFILSSKKLLLSDSGFYLCAWSVPGFDTGELFFGEGSRLTVL.

This clone was picked up a small number of times. The chain recombines TRBV4-1 with TRBJ1-3; tentatively, D is TRBD1 (6 bases). This CDR3 contains 16 residues. V was cut by 5 bases and J by 2 bases, with 16 bases left in between. Germline V gives CDR1 MGHRA, CDR2 YSYEKL. The CDR3 reads CASSGRHGGPGNTIYF. CDR3 sequence (DNA): TGCGCCAGCAGCGGCCGACATGGGGGCCCTGGAAACACCATATATTTT.

The chain couples TRBV13 to TRBJ1-2; 7 bases agree with TRBD1. Germline V gene sequence: CDR1 PRHDT, CDR2 FYEKMQ (reference sequence). With V trimmed by 5 bases and J by 8 bases, 11 bases remained unmatched. This CDR3 is built from 14 residues. CDR3 in DNA: TGTGCCAGCAGCCCCGTGACAGGGCGGGGGGGCTACACCTTC. Protein sequence: CASSPVTGRGGYTF.